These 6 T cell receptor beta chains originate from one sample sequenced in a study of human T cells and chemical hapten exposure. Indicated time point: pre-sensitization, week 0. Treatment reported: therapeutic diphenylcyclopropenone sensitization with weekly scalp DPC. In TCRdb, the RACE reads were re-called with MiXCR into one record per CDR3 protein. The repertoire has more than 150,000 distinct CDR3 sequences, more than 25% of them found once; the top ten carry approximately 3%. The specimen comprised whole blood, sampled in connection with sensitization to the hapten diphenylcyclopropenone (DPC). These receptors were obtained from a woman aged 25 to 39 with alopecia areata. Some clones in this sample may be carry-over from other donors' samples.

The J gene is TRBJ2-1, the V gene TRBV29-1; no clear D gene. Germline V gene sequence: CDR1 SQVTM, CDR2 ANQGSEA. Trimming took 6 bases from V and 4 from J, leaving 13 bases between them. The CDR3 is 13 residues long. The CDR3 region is CSVRGRLYNEQFF. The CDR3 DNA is TGCAGCGTACGAGGACGGCTGTACAATGAGCAGTTCTTC.

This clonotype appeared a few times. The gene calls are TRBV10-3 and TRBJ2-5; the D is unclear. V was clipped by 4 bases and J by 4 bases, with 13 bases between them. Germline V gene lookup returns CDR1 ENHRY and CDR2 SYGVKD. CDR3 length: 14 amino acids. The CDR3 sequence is CAISGTPTGETQYF. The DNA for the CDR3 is TGTGCCATCAGTGGAACACCGACGGGAGAGACCCAGTACTTC.

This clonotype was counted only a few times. DNA of the CDR3: TGTGCCAGCAGCCAAGGCTGGGGATCTGAGCAGTTCTTC. This encodes CASSQGWGSEQFF. The rearrangement links TRBV7-9 to TRBJ2-1; D is undetermined. The CDR3 covers 13 residues. Germline-derived CDR1 and CDR2 are SEHNR and FQNEAQ (reference sequence). V gave up 5 bases and J gave up 9 bases, with 14 bases separating them.

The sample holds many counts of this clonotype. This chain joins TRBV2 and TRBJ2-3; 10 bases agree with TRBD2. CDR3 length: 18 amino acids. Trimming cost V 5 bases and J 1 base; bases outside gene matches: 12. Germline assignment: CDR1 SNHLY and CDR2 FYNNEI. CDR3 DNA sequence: TGTGCCAGCAGTCTAACGGGACTAGCGATTGGTGGCACAGATACGCAGTATTTT. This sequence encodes CASSLTGLAIGGTDTQYF.

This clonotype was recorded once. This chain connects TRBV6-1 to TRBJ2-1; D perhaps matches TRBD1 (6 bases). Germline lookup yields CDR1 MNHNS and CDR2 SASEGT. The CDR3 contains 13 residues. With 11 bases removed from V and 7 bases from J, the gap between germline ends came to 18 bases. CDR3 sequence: CASTWDRGNEQFF. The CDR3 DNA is TGTGCCTCCACCTGGGATAGGGGGAATGAGCAGTTCTTC.

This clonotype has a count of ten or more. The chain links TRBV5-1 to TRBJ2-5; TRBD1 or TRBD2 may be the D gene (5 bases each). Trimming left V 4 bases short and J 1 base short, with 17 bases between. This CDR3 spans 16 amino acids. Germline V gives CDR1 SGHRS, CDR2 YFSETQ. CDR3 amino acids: CASSRGPAGSQETQYF. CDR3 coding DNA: TGCGCCAGCAGCAGAGGGCCTGCAGGGAGCCAAGAGACCCAGTACTTC. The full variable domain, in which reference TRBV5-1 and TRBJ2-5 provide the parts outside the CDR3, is KAGVTQTPRYLIKTRGQQVTLSCSPISGHRSVSWYQQTPGQGLQFLFEYFSETQRNKGNFPGRFSGRQFSNSRSEMNVSTLELGDSALYLCASSRGPAGSQETQYFGPGTRLLVL.